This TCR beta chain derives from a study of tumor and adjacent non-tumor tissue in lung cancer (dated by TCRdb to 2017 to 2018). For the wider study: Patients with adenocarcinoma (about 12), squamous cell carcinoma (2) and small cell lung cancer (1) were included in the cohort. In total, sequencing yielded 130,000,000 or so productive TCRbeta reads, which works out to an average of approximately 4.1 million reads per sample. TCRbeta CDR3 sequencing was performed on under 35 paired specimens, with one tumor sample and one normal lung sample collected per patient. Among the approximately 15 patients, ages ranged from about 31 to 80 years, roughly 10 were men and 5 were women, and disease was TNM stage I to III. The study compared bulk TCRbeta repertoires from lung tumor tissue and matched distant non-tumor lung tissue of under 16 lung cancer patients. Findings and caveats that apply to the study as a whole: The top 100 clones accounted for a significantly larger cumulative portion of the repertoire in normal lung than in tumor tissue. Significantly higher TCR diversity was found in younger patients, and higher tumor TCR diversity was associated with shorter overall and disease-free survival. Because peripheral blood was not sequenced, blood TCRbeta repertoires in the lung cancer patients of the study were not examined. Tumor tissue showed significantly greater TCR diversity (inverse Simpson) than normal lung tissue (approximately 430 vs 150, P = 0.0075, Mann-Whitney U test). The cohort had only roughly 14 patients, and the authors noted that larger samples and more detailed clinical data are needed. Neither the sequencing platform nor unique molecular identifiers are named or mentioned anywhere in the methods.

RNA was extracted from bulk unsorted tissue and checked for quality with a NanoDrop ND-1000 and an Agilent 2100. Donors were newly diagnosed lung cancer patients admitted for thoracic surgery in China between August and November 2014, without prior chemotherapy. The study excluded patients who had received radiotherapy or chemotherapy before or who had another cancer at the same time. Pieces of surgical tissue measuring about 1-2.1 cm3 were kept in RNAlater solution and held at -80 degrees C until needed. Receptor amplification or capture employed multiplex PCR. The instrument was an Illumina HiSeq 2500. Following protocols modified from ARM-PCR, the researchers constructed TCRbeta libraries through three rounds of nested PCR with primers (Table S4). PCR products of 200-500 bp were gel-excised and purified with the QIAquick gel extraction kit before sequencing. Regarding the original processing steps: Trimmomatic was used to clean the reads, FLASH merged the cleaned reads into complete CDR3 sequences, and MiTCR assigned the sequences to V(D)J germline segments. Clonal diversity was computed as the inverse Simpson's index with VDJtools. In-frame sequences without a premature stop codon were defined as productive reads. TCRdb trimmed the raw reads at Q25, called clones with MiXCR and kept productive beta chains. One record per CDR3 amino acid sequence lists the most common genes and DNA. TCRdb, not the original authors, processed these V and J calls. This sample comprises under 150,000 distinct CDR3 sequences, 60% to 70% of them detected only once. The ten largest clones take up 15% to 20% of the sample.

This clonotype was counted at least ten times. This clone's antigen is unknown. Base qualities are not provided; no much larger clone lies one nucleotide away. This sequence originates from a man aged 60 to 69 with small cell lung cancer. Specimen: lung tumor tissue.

Read as DNA, the sequence is TGTGCCAGCAGCTCCGGGACGGCCAATTCACCCCTCCACTTT. It translates as CASSSGTANSPLHF. Here the chain combines TRBV11-3 and TRBJ1-6, and TRBD1 may be the D gene, going by 5 matching bases. Per the germline V gene, SGHNT is the CDR1 and YENEEA is the CDR2. Counted from cysteine to phenylalanine, this CDR3 has 14 amino acids. Only the CDR3 DNA is retained, 42 bases long and in frame from the first base. The junction shows trimming of 4 bases on V and 7 bases on J, plus 11 bases between the germline ends.